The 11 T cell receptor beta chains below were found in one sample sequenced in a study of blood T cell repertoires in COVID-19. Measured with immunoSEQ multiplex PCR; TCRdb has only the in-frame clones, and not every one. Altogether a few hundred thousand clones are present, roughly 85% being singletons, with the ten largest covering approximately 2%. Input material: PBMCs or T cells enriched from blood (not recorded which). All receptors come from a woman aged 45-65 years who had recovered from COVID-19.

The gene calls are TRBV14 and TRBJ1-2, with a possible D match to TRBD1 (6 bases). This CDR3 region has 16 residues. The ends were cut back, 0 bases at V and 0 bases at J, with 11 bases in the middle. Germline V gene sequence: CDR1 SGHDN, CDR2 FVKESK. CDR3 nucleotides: TGTGCCAGCAGCCAAGATTGGACAGCAACTAACTATGGCTACACCTTC. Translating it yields CASSQDWTATNYGYTF.

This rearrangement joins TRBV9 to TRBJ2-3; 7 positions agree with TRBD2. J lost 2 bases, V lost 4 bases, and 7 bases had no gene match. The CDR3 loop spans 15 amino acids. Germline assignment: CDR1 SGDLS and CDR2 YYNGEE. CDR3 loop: CASSPTSAITDTQYF. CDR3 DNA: TGTGCCAGCAGCCCAACTAGCGCGATCACAGATACGCAGTATTTT.

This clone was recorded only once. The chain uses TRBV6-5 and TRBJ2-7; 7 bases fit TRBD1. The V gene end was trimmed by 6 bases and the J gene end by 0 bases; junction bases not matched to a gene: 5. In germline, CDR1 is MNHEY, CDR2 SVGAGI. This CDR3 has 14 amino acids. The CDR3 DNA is TGTGCCAGCAGACCCGACAGGGACTCCTACGAGCAGTACTTC. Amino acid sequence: CASRPDRDSYEQYF.

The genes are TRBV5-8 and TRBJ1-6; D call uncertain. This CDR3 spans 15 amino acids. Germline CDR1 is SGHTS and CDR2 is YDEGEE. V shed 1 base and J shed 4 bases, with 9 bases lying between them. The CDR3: CASSLSQTYNSPLHF. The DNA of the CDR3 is TGTGCCAGCAGCTTGAGCCAGACTTATAATTCACCCCTCCACTTT.

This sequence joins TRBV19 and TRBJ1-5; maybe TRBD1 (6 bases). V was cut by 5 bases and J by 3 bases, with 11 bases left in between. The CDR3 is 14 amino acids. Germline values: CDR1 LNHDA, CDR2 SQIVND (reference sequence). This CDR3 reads CASSLRDTNQPQHF. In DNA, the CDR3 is TGTGCCAGTAGTCTCCGGGACACCAATCAGCCCCAGCATTTT.

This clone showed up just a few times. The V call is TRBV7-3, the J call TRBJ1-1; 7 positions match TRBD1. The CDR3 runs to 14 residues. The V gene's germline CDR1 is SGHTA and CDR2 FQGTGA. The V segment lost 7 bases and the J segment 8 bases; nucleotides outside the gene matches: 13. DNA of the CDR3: TGTGCCAGCACCCTGACAGGGCGCCTTGCCGAAGCTTTCTTT. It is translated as CASTLTGRLAEAFF.

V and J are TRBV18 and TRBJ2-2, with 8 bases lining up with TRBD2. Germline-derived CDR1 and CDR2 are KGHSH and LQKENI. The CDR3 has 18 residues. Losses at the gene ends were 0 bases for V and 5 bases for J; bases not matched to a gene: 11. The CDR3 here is CASSPPGNSGRRTGELFF. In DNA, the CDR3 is TGTGCCAGCTCACCACCAGGAAACAGCGGGAGACGAACCGGGGAGCTGTTTTTT.

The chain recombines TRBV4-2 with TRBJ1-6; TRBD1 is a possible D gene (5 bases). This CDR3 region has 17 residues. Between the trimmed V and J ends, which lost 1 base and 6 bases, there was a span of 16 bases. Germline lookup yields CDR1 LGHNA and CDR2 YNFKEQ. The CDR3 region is CASSQGAGVVGNSPLHF. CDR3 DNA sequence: TGTGCCAGCAGCCAAGGTGCGGGGGTCGTCGGTAATTCACCCCTCCACTTT.

The CDR3 loop is CASSTRTGMNTEAFF. CDR3 nucleotide sequence: TGTGCCAGTAGTACCCGGACAGGAATGAACACTGAAGCTTTCTTT. The V call is TRBV19, the J call TRBJ1-1, with 7 bases fitting TRBD1. The trim removed 4 bases at V and 0 bases at J, leaving 5 bases unmatched. The CDR3 is 15 residues long. Germline CDR1 LNHDA, CDR2 SQIVND (reference sequence).

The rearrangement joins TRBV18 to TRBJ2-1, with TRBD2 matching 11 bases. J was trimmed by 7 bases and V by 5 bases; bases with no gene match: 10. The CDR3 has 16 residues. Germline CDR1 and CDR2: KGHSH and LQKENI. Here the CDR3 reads CASSISTSGILNEQFF. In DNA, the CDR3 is TGTGCCAGCTCAATATCGACTAGCGGGATTCTTAATGAGCAGTTCTTC.

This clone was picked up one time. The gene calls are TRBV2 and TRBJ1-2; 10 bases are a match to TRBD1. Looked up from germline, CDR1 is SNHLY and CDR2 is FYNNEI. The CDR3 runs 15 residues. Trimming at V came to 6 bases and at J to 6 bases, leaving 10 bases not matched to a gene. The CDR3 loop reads CASSDGQGDFDGYTF. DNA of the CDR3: TGTGCCAGCAGCGACGGACAGGGGGATTTCGATGGCTACACCTTC.